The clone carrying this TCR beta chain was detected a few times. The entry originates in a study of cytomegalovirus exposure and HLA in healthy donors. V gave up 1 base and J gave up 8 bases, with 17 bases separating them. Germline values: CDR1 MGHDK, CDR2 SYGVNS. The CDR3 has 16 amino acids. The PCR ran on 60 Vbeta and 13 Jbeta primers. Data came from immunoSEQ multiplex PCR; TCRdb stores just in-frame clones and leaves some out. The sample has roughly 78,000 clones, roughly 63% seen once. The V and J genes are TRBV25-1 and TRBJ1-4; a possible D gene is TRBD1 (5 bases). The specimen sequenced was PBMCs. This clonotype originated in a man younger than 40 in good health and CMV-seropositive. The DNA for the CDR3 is TGTGCCAGCAGTGAATTGCTATGGGGGGAGAGGGAAAAACTGTTTTTT. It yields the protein CASSELLWGEREKLFF.